This T cell receptor (beta chain) was recorded in a study of Ad26.COV2.S vaccination and SARS-CoV-2 variants. About the research overall: Vaccine-arm donor from the placebo-controlled COV1001 Ad26.COV2.S trial. General study points: Analyses that measured TCR breadth and depth may have underestimated total T cell responses. Vaccinated and placebo-treated recipients had similar non-spike TCR breadth.

The CDR3 is 14 amino acids. Trimming shortened V by 2 bases and J by 2 bases, and 8 bases separated the two germline ends. The germline V gene has CDR1 SGHTS and CDR2 YDEGEE. This clone occurred a few times. What it recognizes is unknown. Generated by immunoSEQ multiplex PCR, the TCRdb table keeps only in-frame clones and is missing some. Altogether about 350,000 clones are present, about 88% being singletons, with the ten largest covering about 10%. The sample's treatment: around 19 received Ad26.COV2.S at low or high dose, single or two shots; about 5 received placebo; per-sample allocation not given. Day 63 after the first vaccine or placebo injection was the time point for sampling.

The chain couples TRBV5-8 to TRBJ1-3; unclear D gene. Sequenced here: peripheral blood, sampled in a trial of Ad26.COV2.S vaccine versus placebo. The receptor comes from a person aged 18-65 years who received the Ad26.COV2.S COVID-19 vaccine or a placebo. The CDR3 loop is CASSFWSPGNTIYF. The CDR3 bases are TGTGCCAGCAGCTTTTGGTCCCCTGGAAACACCATATATTTT.